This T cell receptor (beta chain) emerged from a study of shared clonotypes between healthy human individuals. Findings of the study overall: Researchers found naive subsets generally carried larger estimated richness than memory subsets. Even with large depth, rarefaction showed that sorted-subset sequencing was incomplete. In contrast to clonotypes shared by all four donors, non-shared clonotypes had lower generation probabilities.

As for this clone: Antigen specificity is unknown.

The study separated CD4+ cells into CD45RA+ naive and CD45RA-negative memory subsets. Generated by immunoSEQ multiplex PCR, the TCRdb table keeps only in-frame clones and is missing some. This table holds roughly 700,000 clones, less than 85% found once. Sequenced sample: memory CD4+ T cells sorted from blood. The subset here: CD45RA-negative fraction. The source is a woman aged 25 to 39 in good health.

The CDR3 loop is CASRPGQGASPLHF. The CDR3 region has the DNA TGTGCCAGCAGGCCTGGACAGGGGGCTTCACCCCTCCACTTT. The chain links TRBV28 to TRBJ1-6; 11 bases fit TRBD1. Germline V gene sequence: CDR1 MDHEN, CDR2 SYDVKM. This CDR3 comprises 14 residues. Germline trimming cut 6 bases from V and 9 bases from J; bases unmatched to any gene: 4.